The next 29 T cell receptor beta chains were all read from a single sample in a study of spatial heterogeneity in lung cancer. Each CDR3 protein gets one entry after TCRdb re-called the 5' RACE reads with MiXCR. In the table there are around 10,000 distinct CDR3 sequences, roughly 3.9% of which are singletons. Regarding time point: sample taken at primary tumor resection. Tumor, nontumor lung or frozen PBMC supplied whole RNA that was sequenced unsorted. The sequencing here drew on normal lung tissue next to the tumor, taken at surgery. The receptors derive from a male donor with early-stage non-small cell lung cancer.

The sample holds many counts of this clonotype. This beta chain is a stray sequence in a library constructed for alpha chains; its clone size is not meaningful. The V and J genes are TRBV7-2 and TRBJ1-2, with 7 bases identical to TRBD1. The CDR3 is 14 residues long. Trimming cost V 4 bases and J 8 bases; bases outside gene matches: 10. The germline CDR1 and CDR2 sequences are SGHTA and FQGNSA. CDR3 coding DNA: TGTGCCAGCAGCTCCGCAGGGGGTCCCGTAGGCTACACCTTC. Translated: CASSSAGGPVGYTF. The full variable domain, its missing parts supplied by reference TRBV7-2 and TRBJ1-2, is GAGVSQSPSNKVTEKGKDVELRCDPISGHTALYWYRQSLGQGLEFLIYFQGNSAPDKSGLPSDRFSAERTGGSVSTLTIQRTQQEDSAVYLCASSSAGGPVGYTFGSGTRLTVV.

This clonotype was seen at least ten times. Because the library targeted alpha chains, this beta chain is an off-target read whose size means little. This chain joins TRBV6-2 or TRBV6-3 and TRBJ2-5; unclear D gene. V lost 0 bases and J lost 1, with 15 bases in between. This CDR3 region has 17 residues. Germline V lookup: CDR1 MNHEY, CDR2 SVGEGT. The CDR3 DNA follows: TGTGCCAGCAGTTACTCGGCCGCTCGTAGCTCCCAAGAGACCCAGTACTTC. The encoded protein is CASSYSAARSSQETQYF.

Note on this clonotype: The library was designed around alpha chains, so this beta chain is a stray read whose abundance carries little weight. V is TRBV21-1 and J is TRBJ2-7; the table's D gene call, TRBD1, was not cross checked with the DNA. TRBV21-1 is a recognized pseudogene. The CDR3 loop spans 16 amino acids. The CDR3 DNA sequence: TGTGCCAGCAGCAAAAAGCCCCTGGACAGGGAAGGCGAGCAGTACTTC. It translates to CASSKKPLDREGEQYF.

This clonotype showed up many times. A library prepared for alpha chains yielded this beta chain as an off-target read; its size is of little meaning. J is TRBJ2-2 and V is TRBV29-1, with D possibly TRBD1 on 6 matching bases. V lost 8 bases and J lost 4, with 14 bases in between. CDR1 SQVTM and CDR2 ANQGSEA come from the germline V gene. This CDR3 is 13 amino acids long. CDR3 nucleotide sequence: TGCAGCTCCATGGGGGCTGGCACCGGGGAGCTGTTTTTT. This codes for CSSMGAGTGELFF.

This clonotype was detected ten times or more. This beta chain is off target for a library built for alpha chains, so its abundance means little. The chain is built from TRBV6-1 and TRBJ2-7, with D hard to call. CDR3 size: 11 residues. Deletions cut 4 bases from V and 2 bases from J, with 3 bases between. Germline assignment: CDR1 MNHNS and CDR2 SASEGT. The CDR3 loop reads CASSGPYEQYF. Written as DNA, the CDR3 is TGTGCCAGCAGTGGCCCCTACGAGCAGTACTTC.

This clonotype was observed at least ten times. The library was prepared for alpha chains; this beta chain is a stray read, so its frequency means little. The J gene is TRBJ2-1, the V gene TRBV6-1, with TRBD2 matching over 8 bases. From germline, CDR1 is MNHNS and CDR2 SASEGT. Trimming removed 4 bases from V and 12 bases from J; junction bases left unmatched: 14. The CDR3 sequence is 15 residues long. DNA of the CDR3: TGTGCCAGCAGTGTCACTAGCGGTATTGTGCTTGGGCAGTTCTTC. This codes for CASSVTSGIVLGQFF.

This clonotype was detected ten times or more. Since the library was made to target alpha chains, this beta chain is a stray read and its abundance is not meaningful. The rearrangement uses TRBV2 and TRBJ2-5; D is uncertain. CDR3 length equals 14 residues. V lost 7 bases and J 2 bases, leaving 14 bases between the germline ends. Per the germline V gene, CDR1 is SNHLY and CDR2 is FYNNEI. The CDR3 here is CASTINANQETQYF. The DNA for the CDR3 is TGTGCCAGCACCATCAACGCGAATCAAGAGACCCAGTACTTC. Full variable domain (missing parts from reference TRBV2 and TRBJ2-5): EPEVTQTPSHQVTQMGQEVILRCVPISNHLYFYWYRQILGQKVEFLVSFYNNEISEKSEIFDDQFSVERPDGSNFTLKIRSTKLEDSAMYFCASTINANQETQYFGPGTRLLVL.

This clonotype is labeled medium-sized. This beta chain came through as a stray read in a library set up for alpha chains, and its size says little. This chain uses TRBV4-2 with TRBJ1-5, with 8 nucleotides matching TRBD1. CDR1 is LGHNA, CDR2 YNFKEQ, per germline. Trimming took 4 bases from V and 7 from J; bases not matched to a gene: 12. The CDR3 spans 16 residues. CDR3 sequence reads: CASSLRARQGLQPQHF. CDR3 nucleotides: TGTGCCAGCAGCCTCCGAGCCCGACAGGGGCTGCAGCCCCAGCATTTT.

This clonotype has ten or more counts. As an off-target read in a library built for alpha chains, this beta chain has a frequency of little significance. The chain carries TRBV29-1 and TRBJ2-2; D possibly corresponds to TRBD1 (6 bases). This CDR3 is built from 14 residues. V lost 7 bases and J lost 0, with 12 bases in between. CDR1 is SQVTM, CDR2 ANQGSEA, per germline. The CDR3 here is CSAKTGANTGELFF. The CDR3 DNA reads TGCAGCGCCAAGACAGGCGCGAACACCGGGGAGCTGTTTTTT.

This clonotype came up many times. Since it is a stray read in a library aimed at alpha chains, this beta chain has a size that is not meaningful. The chain links TRBV7-2 to TRBJ1-6; D not resolved. The CDR3 sequence is 16 residues long. Germline V gene data show CDR1 as SGHTA and CDR2 as FQGNSA. Trimming stripped 10 bases from V and 0 bases from J, with 16 bases between. CDR3 nucleotides: TGTGCCACAGCGAAATTCCGGAGCTCCTATAATTCACCCCTCCACTTT. It specifies CATAKFRSSYNSPLHF.

This clonotype was seen at least ten times. Little can be read into the size of this beta chain, an off-target read in a library designed for alpha chains. This chain joins TRBV6-5 and TRBJ1-5; D may be TRBD1 (5 bases). This CDR3 region has 13 residues. The germline gives CDR1 MNHEY, CDR2 SVGAGI. V shed 5 bases and J shed 4 bases, with 9 bases lying between them. The CDR3 reads CASSLAGNQPQHF. CDR3 nucleotide sequence: TGTGCCAGCAGTCTCGCAGGGAATCAGCCCCAGCATTTT.

As for this clonotype: This beta chain is off target for a library built for alpha chains, so its abundance means little. The chain has TRBV9 and TRBJ2-1; TRBD2 matches at 10 bases. V trimming: 0 bases; J trimming: 7 bases; junction bases outside the gene matches: 10. The CDR3 length is 17 residues. Germline-derived CDR1 and CDR2 are SGDLS and YYNGEE. CDR3 DNA: TGTGCCAGCAGCGTAGGATGGAGCGGGGGGGCCTGGAATGAGCAGTTCTTC. The encoded protein is CASSVGWSGGAWNEQFF. The full variable domain, in which reference TRBV9 and TRBJ2-1 provide the parts outside the CDR3, is DSGVTQTPKHLITATGQRVTLRCSPRSGDLSVYWYQQSLDQGLQFLIQYYNGEERAKGNILERFSAQQFPDLHSELNLSSLELGDSALYFCASSVGWSGGAWNEQFFGPGTRLTVL.

This clonotype was detected many times. For a library built for alpha chains, this beta chain is a stray read; little rests on its size. The chain carries TRBV3-1 and TRBJ2-3; TRBD2 matches at 10 bases. The CDR3 covers 16 residues. The germline V gene encodes CDR1 LGHDT and CDR2 YNNKEL (reference sequence). V gave up 4 bases and J gave up 7 bases; unmatched junction bases: 11. Written as DNA, the CDR3 is TGTGCCAGCAGCCCTGAGCAAACTAGCGGGGTACATACGCAGTATTTT. Protein sequence: CASSPEQTSGVHTQYF.

This clonotype was observed at least ten times. This beta chain is a stray read from a library made for alpha chains; its abundance is not meaningful. The CDR3 is CSVKGSGVNEKLFF. In nucleotides, the CDR3 is TGCAGCGTCAAAGGTTCTGGGGTAAATGAAAAACTGTTTTTT. The chain carries TRBV29-1 and TRBJ1-4; D is ambiguous. Germline values: CDR1 SQVTM, CDR2 ANQGSEA. The V end lost 6 bases, the J end lost 5 bases, and 16 bases lay between the germline ends. This CDR3 contains 14 residues. Combining the CDR3 with reference TRBV29-1 and TRBJ1-4 gives the whole variable domain SAVISQKPSRDICQRGTSLTIQCQVDSQVTMMFWYRQQPGQSLTLIATANQGSEATYESGFVIDKFPISRPNLTFSTLTVSNMSPEDSSIYLCSVKGSGVNEKLFFGSGTQLSVL.

This clonotype was observed at least ten times. This beta chain was picked up by a library intended for alpha chains and is off target, so its count carries little meaning. The chain joins TRBV5-8 to TRBJ2-1; TRBD2 aligns across 11 bases. V gave up 3 bases and J gave up 4 bases; unmatched junction bases: 6. Germline-derived CDR1 and CDR2 are SGHTS and YDEGEE. The CDR3 has 16 amino acids. CDR3 in DNA: TGTGCCAGCAGCTCTCGGACTAGCGGGTATTACAATGAGCAGTTCTTC. Translated: CASSSRTSGYYNEQFF.

In this sample, this clonotype turned up many times. The library was designed around alpha chains, so this beta chain is a stray read whose abundance carries little weight. The chain joins TRBV6-5 to TRBJ2-7; D is undetermined. The CDR3 totals 15 residues. Trimming left V 4 bases short and J 0 bases short, with 13 bases between. CDR1 MNHEY and CDR2 SVGAGI come from the germline V gene. CDR3 nucleotides: TGTGCCAGCAGTTCCGGGCGTTTAAGCTCCTACGAGCAGTACTTC. It encodes CASSSGRLSSYEQYF.

The sample holds many counts of this clonotype. This beta chain is a stray read from a library made for alpha chains; its abundance is not meaningful. V is TRBV12-3 or TRBV12-4 and J is TRBJ2-3; no definite D call. The CDR3 has 13 amino acids. The V and J ends lost 3 bases and 5 bases respectively, with 9 bases between them. CDR3 in amino acids: CASSLIPGDTQYF. DNA of the CDR3: TGTGCCAGCAGTTTGATCCCGGGAGATACGCAGTATTTT.

This clonotype was counted ten times or more. This beta chain came through as a stray read in a library set up for alpha chains, and its size says little. This chain uses TRBV30 with TRBJ2-2; unclear D gene. This CDR3 is 13 amino acids long. V was clipped by 5 bases and J by 5 bases, with 12 bases between them. Germline CDR1 reads GTSNPN; CDR2 reads SVGIG (reference sequence). This CDR3 is CAWVPSETGELFF. The CDR3 DNA is TGTGCCTGGGTTCCCTCAGAGACCGGGGAGCTGTTTTTT.

Many counts were recorded for this clonotype. Since the library was made to target alpha chains, this beta chain is a stray read and its abundance is not meaningful. This chain uses TRBV29-1 with TRBJ2-2; the D gene is possibly TRBD1 (5 bases). The CDR3 covers 13 residues. V was pared by 4 bases and J by 6 bases, with 12 bases between. The V gene's germline CDR1 is SQVTM and CDR2 ANQGSEA. The CDR3: CSVGTYAAGELFF. The CDR3 coding sequence is TGCAGCGTTGGGACATATGCCGCCGGGGAGCTGTTTTTT.

A note on this clonotype: A library prepared for alpha chains yielded this beta chain as an off-target read; its size is of little meaning. V gene TRBV18 combines with J gene TRBJ1-3, with a tentative D call TRBD1 (5 bases). The V and J ends lost 4 bases and 4 bases respectively, with 17 bases between them. The CDR3 contains 16 residues. Germline CDR1 and CDR2: KGHSH and LQKENI. CDR3 coding DNA: TGTGCCAGCTCACTGCCGGGACGTTCGATCGGAAACACCATATATTTT. Its translation: CASSLPGRSIGNTIYF.

The table lists this clonotype with many counts. With the library built for alpha chains, this beta chain is off target and its frequency is not meaningful. The rearrangement links TRBV7-9 to TRBJ1-4; the D gene is possibly TRBD1 (5 bases). The V and J ends lost 5 bases and 7 bases respectively, with 14 bases between them. The germline CDR1 and CDR2 sequences are SEHNR and FQNEAQ (reference sequence). This CDR3 region has 14 residues. CDR3 region: CASSLTATSEKLFF. CDR3 sequence (DNA): TGTGCCAGCAGCCTGACAGCTACAAGTGAAAAACTGTTTTTT.

This clonotype rates as medium-sized. This beta chain represents an off-target read in a library built for alpha chains; its size is of limited meaning. The J gene is TRBJ1-1, the V gene TRBV6-2 or TRBV6-3; 9 nucleotides align to TRBD1. Germline trimming cut 8 bases from V and 4 bases from J; bases unmatched to any gene: 11. Germline V gene sequence: CDR1 MNHEY, CDR2 SVGEGT. The CDR3 is made up of 15 amino acids. The CDR3 DNA reads as TGTGCCAGCCGGGGGACAGGGAGATCGACCACTGAAGCTTTCTTT. This codes for CASRGTGRSTTEAFF.

On this clonotype itself: This beta chain lies outside the target of a library built for alpha chains; its clone size means little. This chain uses TRBV28 with TRBJ1-6; TRBD1 agrees at 9 bases. The CDR3 extends over 17 amino acids. Germline values: CDR1 MDHEN, CDR2 SYDVKM. V gave up 6 bases and J gave up 1 base; unmatched junction bases: 7. The CDR3, as DNA: TGTGCCAGCAGGGCGACAGGGACAGGGTCCTATAATTCACCCCTCCACTTT. Encoded protein: CASRATGTGSYNSPLHF.

By proportion, this clonotype is medium-sized. The library was built for alpha chains, so this beta chain is an off-target read and its size means little. The V and J genes are TRBV29-1 and TRBJ1-2; 11 nucleotides line up with TRBD1. Germline assignment: CDR1 SQVTM and CDR2 ANQGSEA. The CDR3 has 12 residues. The ends lost 4 bases at V and 8 bases at J; junction bases unmatched: 3. The CDR3 loop reads CSVGGTGGGYTF. Here the CDR3 DNA reads TGCAGCGTTGGAGGGACAGGGGGAGGCTACACCTTC.

This clonotype occurred many times. With the library built for alpha chains, this beta chain is off target and its frequency is not meaningful. The rearrangement joins TRBV6-6 to TRBJ1-2; 9 nucleotides match TRBD1. The junction had 5 bases not matched to a gene; V was cut back by 7 bases and J by 2 bases. CDR3 length: 14 amino acids. Per the germline V gene, CDR1 is MNHNY and CDR2 is SVGAGI (reference sequence). The CDR3 is CASNLQGANYGYTF. CDR3 coding DNA: TGTGCCAGCAACTTACAGGGGGCGAACTATGGCTACACCTTC.

This clonotype was counted only a few times. For a library built for alpha chains, this beta chain is a stray read; little rests on its size. The rearrangement joins TRBV12-3 or TRBV12-4 to TRBJ2-7; 8 positions match TRBD2. Trimming at V came to 5 bases and at J to 4 bases, leaving 10 bases not matched to a gene. This CDR3 is built from 15 residues. The CDR3 reads CASSPWSGGEYEQYF. DNA of the CDR3: TGTGCCAGCAGTCCATGGTCGGGAGGGGAATACGAGCAGTACTTC.

This clonotype was found many times. The library was designed around alpha chains, so this beta chain is a stray read whose abundance carries little weight. The chain is built from TRBV13 and TRBJ2-7; 10 nucleotides agree with TRBD2. Trimming cost V 4 bases and J 6 bases; bases outside gene matches: 9. The germline V gene has CDR1 PRHDT and CDR2 FYEKMQ (reference sequence). The CDR3 consists of 15 residues. The DNA of the CDR3 is TGTGCCAGCAGCTCTAGCGGGAGCGGATCCCTCGAGCAGTACTTC. This translates into CASSSSGSGSLEQYF.

This clonotype occurred many times. Little can be read into the size of this beta chain, an off-target read in a library designed for alpha chains. CDR3 region: CASSEVGDGANVLTF. The CDR3 DNA reads as TGTGCCAGCAGTGAAGTTGGGGACGGGGCCAACGTCCTGACTTTC. The chain recombines TRBV6-1 with TRBJ2-6; D could derive from TRBD1 or TRBD2 (5 bases each). This CDR3 is built from 15 residues. V gave up 1 base and J gave up 4 bases, with 8 bases separating them. Germline V gene data show CDR1 as MNHNS and CDR2 as SASEGT.

In this sample, this clonotype turned up many times. This beta chain is a stray read from a library made for alpha chains; its abundance is not meaningful. The V and J genes are TRBV2 and TRBJ1-1; D not resolved. Germline CDR1 reads SNHLY; CDR2 reads FYNNEI. The CDR3 contains 13 residues. V lost 10 bases and J lost 1, with 13 bases in between. The CDR3, as DNA: TGTGCCAACCGACGGCTGGGGAACACTGAAGCTTTCTTT. It translates to CANRRLGNTEAFF.